The following is a TCR beta chain sequence with its context. The data stem from a study of shared T cell receptors in the human thymus. Sequencing was performed with immunoSEQ multiplex PCR; in TCRdb, only in-frame clones are kept and a portion is missing. The sample records hundreds of thousands of clones, 80% to 90% being singletons. This same sample was also taken into another study, of human thymus T cells. As reported in that work: The thymus was resected at corrective cardiac surgery.

This receptor was obtained from a boy in the first two years of life with a congenital heart defect. The sample taken for sequencing was thymocytes.

The CDR3 reads CATSSRPNNGAFF. The DNA of the CDR3 is TGTGCCACCAGCAGCCGCCCTAATAACGGGGCTTTCTTT. The chain combines TRBV15 with TRBJ1-1; D remains unclear. The V end lost 3 bases, the J end lost 11 bases, and 16 bases lay between the germline ends. This CDR3 comprises 13 residues. CDR1 is LNHNV and CDR2 is YYDKDF in the germline V gene (reference sequence).